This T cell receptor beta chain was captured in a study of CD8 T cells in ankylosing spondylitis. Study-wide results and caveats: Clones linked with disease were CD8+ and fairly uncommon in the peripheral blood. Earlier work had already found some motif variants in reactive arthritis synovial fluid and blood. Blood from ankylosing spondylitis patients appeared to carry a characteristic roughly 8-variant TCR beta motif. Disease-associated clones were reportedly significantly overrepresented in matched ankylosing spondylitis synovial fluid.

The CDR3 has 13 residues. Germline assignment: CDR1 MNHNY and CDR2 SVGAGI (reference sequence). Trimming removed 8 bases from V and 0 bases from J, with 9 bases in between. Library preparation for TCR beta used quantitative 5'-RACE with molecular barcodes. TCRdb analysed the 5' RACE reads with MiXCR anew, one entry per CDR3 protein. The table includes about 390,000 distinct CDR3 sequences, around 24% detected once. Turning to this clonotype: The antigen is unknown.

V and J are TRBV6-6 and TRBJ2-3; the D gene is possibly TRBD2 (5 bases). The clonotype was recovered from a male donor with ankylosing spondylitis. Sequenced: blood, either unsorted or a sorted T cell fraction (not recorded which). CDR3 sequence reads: CASREPSTDTQYF. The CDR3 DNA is TGTGCCAGCCGGGAACCGAGCACAGATACGCAGTATTTT.